This T cell receptor beta chain was retrieved from a study of T cell responses to AZD1222 COVID-19 vaccine. The ends were cut back, 4 bases at V and 3 bases at J, with 10 bases in the middle. CDR3 length: 13 amino acids. Germline values: CDR1 PRHDT, CDR2 FYEKMQ (reference sequence). Doses given second, at about 4 or about 12 weeks, were pooled. TCRdb's table, derived via immunoSEQ multiplex PCR, lists solely in-frame clones and lacks some. The table lists approximately 130,000 clones, about nine tenths of them singletons. As regards this clone: Antigen specificity is unknown.

Study findings and constraints: It was only 6 or 7 AZD1222 recipients who were seropositive at baseline. After two AZD1222 doses, spike-specific TCR breadth and depth rose versus day 0. Spike-wide vaccine-associated CD4 TCRs dominated at 160-218 and 743-854.

The TCR originated in an adult who received the AZD1222 COVID-19 vaccine. The chain couples TRBV13 to TRBJ2-7, with D perhaps assigned TRBD1 or TRBD2 (5 bases each). The source material was peripheral blood, sampled 28 days after the second AZD1222 dose. The CDR3 nucleotides read TGTGCCAGCAGCTCCCGTGGGGGCTACGAGCAGTACTTC. It encodes CASSSRGGYEQYF.